These T cell receptor beta chains were read from a single sample in a study of blood T cell repertoires in COVID-19. Sequencing used immunoSEQ multiplex PCR; TCRdb keeps in-frame clones, though not all of them. The profile shows under 150,000 clones, approximately 87% of them singletons. The source material was PBMCs or T cells enriched from blood (not recorded which). These receptors originate from a woman aged 25 to 45 with acute COVID-19. The CDR3 runs from the conserved cysteine through the conserved F or W. D genes are given only for firm matches. For some rows the clone size is stated as once, few or many, or as a class when expanded; others skip it.

D	size	V	J	DNA	CDR3
.	.	TRBV5-1	TRBJ2-7	TGCGCCAGCAGCTTGCATGATATCCCAGGGGGGTTCCACGAGCAGTACTTC	CASSLHDIPGGFHEQYF
TRBD1	few	TRBV6-5	TRBJ1-2	TGTGCCAGCAGCGGGGACAGGGCAAGCTACACCTTC	CASSGDRASYTF
TRBD1	.	TRBV4-1	TRBJ2-7	TGCGCCAGCAGCCAGGGACCGGGACAGGGAACCTACGAGCAGTACTTC	CASSQGPGQGTYEQYF
.	.	TRBV7-2	TRBJ2-1	TGTGCCAGCAGCTTAGGACCGCTTTCCGGGAATGCTGAGCAGTTCTTC	CASSLGPLSGNAEQFF
.	few	TRBV6-4	TRBJ1-5	TGTGCCAGCAGTGTCTCGGCAAATCAGCCCCAGCATTTT	CASSVSANQPQHF
TRBD2	.	TRBV7-8	TRBJ2-1	TGTGCCAGCAGCCTGTTTAGCGGGGGGGGTGAATACAATGAGCAGTTCTTC	CASSLFSGGGEYNEQFF
TRBD2	.	TRBV19	TRBJ2-3	TGTGCCAGTCGTAGACTAGCGGGAACAGATACGCAGTATTTT	CASRRLAGTDTQYF
.	.	TRBV18	TRBJ2-3	TGTGCCAGCTCACCACCAGGGGCCTTGAGGGATACGCAGTATTTT	CASSPPGALRDTQYF
.	.	TRBV6-5	TRBJ1-5	TGTGCCACGCAGGGCCCTAATCAGCCCCAGCATTTT	CATQGPNQPQHF
.	.	TRBV27	TRBJ2-5	TGTGCCAGCAGTTTATCGAAACTCCCCGGGGAGACCCAGTACTTC	CASSLSKLPGETQYF
.	.	TRBV6-5	TRBJ1-2	TGTGCCAGCTTGCTTCGGGACACCTATGGCTACACCTTC	CASLLRDTYGYTF
TRBD1	.	TRBV19	TRBJ1-2	TGTGCCAGTTGGACAGGGAGCACTGGACACTATGGCTACACCTTC	CASWTGSTGHYGYTF
TRBD2	.	TRBV27	TRBJ2-3	TGTGCCAGCAGTTCCTGGGGACTAGCGGGAGTAGATACGCAGTATTTT	CASSSWGLAGVDTQYF
TRBD2	.	TRBV27	TRBJ2-2	TGTGCCAGCAGTAAGTTACTAGCGGGCCACACCGGGGAGCTGTTTTTT	CASSKLLAGHTGELFF
TRBD1	.	TRBV30	TRBJ2-1	TGTGCCTGGCGGAAACAGGGGGCCGCTGAGCAGTTCTTC	CAWRKQGAAEQFF
TRBD1	.	TRBV7-9	TRBJ1-6	TGTGCCAGCAGCGTGACGTCCTTAGACAGGGGGTATTCACCCCTCCACTTT	CASSVTSLDRGYSPLHF
TRBD2	.	TRBV5-1	TRBJ2-1	TGCGCCAGCAGCTTCCAGCGGGAGGGCCCTGAGCAGTTCTTC	CASSFQREGPEQFF
TRBD2	.	TRBV19	TRBJ2-2	TGTGCCAGTACCTCCAGCGGGGTAGGAGCCGGGGAGCTGTTTTTT	CASTSSGVGAGELFF
TRBD2	.	TRBV11-3	TRBJ2-1	TGTGCCAGCAGCTCCCGGACTAGCGGCTACAATGAGCAGTTCTTC	CASSSRTSGYNEQFF
TRBD1	.	TRBV6-1	TRBJ2-3	TGTGCCAGCAGTGAAGTCCCAAGGGGGCAATATCTGGATACGCAGTATTTT	CASSEVPRGQYLDTQYF
.	.	TRBV30	TRBJ2-5	TGTGCCTGGAGTCGGTTGCGGGGGCTCGAGGCCCAGTACTTC	CAWSRLRGLEAQYF
.	.	TRBV21-1	TRBJ1-3	TGTGCCAGCAGCAAAGTGGACAGCATCTCTGGAAACACCATATATTTT	CASSKVDSISGNTIYF
.	.	TRBV19	TRBJ1-2	TGTGCCAGTAGTATAGAGATAACAACTAACTATGGCTACACCTTC	CASSIEITTNYGYTF
.	.	TRBV6-4	TRBJ2-7	TGTGCCAGCAGTGAGTCACAGGGACCCTACGAGCAGTACTTC	CASSESQGPYEQYF
TRBD1	.	TRBV3-1/TRBV3-2	TRBJ1-1	TGTGCCAGCAGTCGCTACTCCGGGACAGGGGGCGGGAACACTGAAGCTTTCTTT	CASSRYSGTGGGNTEAFF
TRBD1	.	TRBV5-1	TRBJ1-1	TGCGCCAGCAGCCACCTGACAGGGATGAACACTGAAGCTTTCTTT	CASSHLTGMNTEAFF
.	.	TRBV18	TRBJ1-6	TGTGCCAGCTCACTACCGGGACAACCAACACCCCTCCACTTT	CASSLPGQPTPLHF
.	.	TRBV28	TRBJ2-1	TGTGCCAGCAGTTTACAGCGGGCTGAGCAGTTCTTC	CASSLQRAEQFF
.	.	TRBV30	TRBJ2-5	TGTGCCTGGAGTCCCGGGGGAGAGACCCAGTACTTC	CAWSPGGETQYF
.	.	TRBV5-1	TRBJ1-1	TGCGCCAGCAGCTTTGATATGGGCCTCGGCACTGAAGCTTTCTTT	CASSFDMGLGTEAFF
TRBD1	.	TRBV4-3	TRBJ2-3	TGCGCCAGCAGCCAAGGGACACCGGGACAGCTTACAGATACGCAGTATTTT	CASSQGTPGQLTDTQYF
.	.	TRBV29-1	TRBJ1-3	TGCAGCGTTGAAGATGACACCTCTGGAAACACCATATATTTT	CSVEDDTSGNTIYF
.	.	TRBV4-3	TRBJ2-3	TGCGCCAGCAGCTCACTCTCTAGCGTCTCGTCGGATACGCAGTATTTT	CASSSLSSVSSDTQYF
.	.	TRBV7-2	TRBJ1-2	TGTGCCAGCAGCTTAGTGGGCAGGGGCTATGGCTACACCTTC	CASSLVGRGYGYTF
TRBD1	.	TRBV2	TRBJ1-2	TGTGCCAGCAGTGAAACCGAGGGGGGGACAGGGGATTACTATGGCTACACCTTC	CASSETEGGTGDYYGYTF
TRBD1	.	TRBV19	TRBJ1-1	TGTGCCAGTAGTACCGACAGGGCCATGAACACTGAAGCTTTCTTT	CASSTDRAMNTEAFF
.	.	TRBV28	TRBJ2-5	TGTGCCAGCAGCGATGGAGGCATGTGGTACCAAGAGACCCAGTACTTC	CASSDGGMWYQETQYF
.	.	TRBV9	TRBJ1-2	TGTGCCAGCAGCGAGGAGGAGATCCCGGTATATGGCGGCTACACCTTC	CASSEEEIPVYGGYTF
.	once	TRBV29-1	TRBJ1-6	TGCAGCGCGGGACTGCCTAATTCACCCCTCCACTTT	CSAGLPNSPLHF
.	.	TRBV6-2/TRBV6-3	TRBJ1-3	TGTGCCAGCAGTGCTCAACAGGGTCTCAACACCATATATTTT	CASSAQQGLNTIYF
.	.	TRBV3-1/TRBV3-2	TRBJ1-5	TGTGCCAGCAGCCGCGGGAGTCCGGGTCAGCCCCAGCATTTT	CASSRGSPGQPQHF
TRBD1	.	TRBV10-3	TRBJ2-1	TGTGCCATCAGCCCCAGGGGACAGGGTATCGATGAGCAGTTCTTC	CAISPRGQGIDEQFF
.	.	TRBV19	TRBJ1-2	TGTGCCAGTAGGGCTGGGGGGGCGAACTATGGCTACACCTTC	CASRAGGANYGYTF
.	once	TRBV19	TRBJ2-7	TGTGCCAGTAGTCGACAGGATGAGCAGTACTTC	CASSRQDEQYF
TRBD2	.	TRBV24-1	TRBJ2-1	TGTGCCACCAGTCCCTCGGGACTAGCGGGGGGCAATGAGCAGTTCTTC	CATSPSGLAGGNEQFF
TRBD1	.	TRBV16	TRBJ2-7	TGTGCCAGCAGCCAATCGGGGCAGGGGGAATACGAGCAGTACTTC	CASSQSGQGEYEQYF
TRBD1	.	TRBV20-1	TRBJ1-1	TGCAGTGCTAGTTATCACAGGGGGTCTGTCTACGACGCTGAAGCTTTCTTT	CSASYHRGSVYDAEAFF
.	.	TRBV4-3	TRBJ1-3	TGCGCCAGCAGCCAAGAAGAGACAGGATCTGGAAACACCATATATTTT	CASSQEETGSGNTIYF
TRBD1	.	TRBV5-4	TRBJ2-3	TGTGCCAGCGGCAGACAGGGGGCAGATACGCAGTATTTT	CASGRQGADTQYF
.	.	TRBV7-9	TRBJ2-7	TGTGCCAGCAGCCCGAAGTATGCGGGATCTCTCTACGAGCAGTACTTC	CASSPKYAGSLYEQYF
.	.	TRBV18	TRBJ1-5	TGTGCCAGCTCACCCATAACGGGTGCCAATCAGCCCCAGCATTTT	CASSPITGANQPQHF